The rows below give T cell receptor beta chains drawn from one sample of a study of technical replicates of blood from a handful of donors. Some clones are missing from TCRdb's copy, which holds only in-frame ones; the method was immunoSEQ multiplex PCR. The data contain around 71,000 clones, more than 90% of them singletons. The sequenced material came from T cells isolated from PBMCs. Receptors were obtained from a human donor in good health. The CDR3 runs from the conserved cysteine through the conserved F or W. A D gene is named only where the DNA matches it firmly. Expanded clones are given a class, and other clones once, few, many or no size at all.

TRBD1,.,TRBJ1-4,TRBV7-8,TGTGCCAGCAGCTGGCCGGACAGGGATGAAAAACTGTTTTTT,CASSWPDRDEKLFF
.,once,TRBJ2-5,TRBV19,TGTGCCAGTAGTATAGAACATCCAGGGGAGACCCAGTACTTC,CASSIEHPGETQYF
TRBD1,.,TRBJ2-1,TRBV5-1,TGCGCCAGCAGCAATGGACAGGGCTCCTACAATGAGCAGTTCTTC,CASSNGQGSYNEQFF
.,.,TRBJ1-5,TRBV6-5,TGTGCCAGCAGTTACCGGGGAAGCAATCAGCCCCAGCATTTT,CASSYRGSNQPQHF
.,.,TRBJ2-2,TRBV2,TGTGCCAGCAGTTGGGACACCTCGGACACCGGGGAGCTGTTTTTT,CASSWDTSDTGELFF
TRBD1,.,TRBJ1-1,TRBV18,TGTGCCAGCTCACCACTACAGGGGACTTTCTCGAACACTGAAGCTTTCTTT,CASSPLQGTFSNTEAFF
.,few,TRBJ1-2,TRBV29-1,TGCAGCGCCATCTTAGGGGGCTATGGCTACACCTTC,CSAILGGYGYTF
TRBD2,.,TRBJ2-3,TRBV18,TGTGCCAGCTCTCAGACTAGCGGGATTCGTTTTAGCACAGATACGCAGTATTTT,CASSQTSGIRFSTDTQYF
.,.,TRBJ2-7,TRBV29-1,TGCAGCGTTGAAGACATCCGGAGGGAGCAGTACTTC,CSVEDIRREQYF
.,once,TRBJ2-1,TRBV7-2,TGTGCCAGCAGCTCCGGACACCCCTCCTACAATGAGCAGTTCTTC,CASSSGHPSYNEQFF
.,.,TRBJ2-7,TRBV7-2,TGTGCCAGCAGCCAAGTCTCCTACAGCTCCTACGAGCAGTACTTC,CASSQVSYSSYEQYF
TRBD2,.,TRBJ2-2,TRBV7-7,TGTGCCAGCAGCTTAGGAACCTTTAGCGGGAGTTACACCGGGGAGCTGTTTTTT,CASSLGTFSGSYTGELFF
TRBD1,.,TRBJ2-1,TRBV25-1,TGTGCCAGCAGTGCCACCGGGACAGGCTACAATGAGCAGTTCTTC,CASSATGTGYNEQFF